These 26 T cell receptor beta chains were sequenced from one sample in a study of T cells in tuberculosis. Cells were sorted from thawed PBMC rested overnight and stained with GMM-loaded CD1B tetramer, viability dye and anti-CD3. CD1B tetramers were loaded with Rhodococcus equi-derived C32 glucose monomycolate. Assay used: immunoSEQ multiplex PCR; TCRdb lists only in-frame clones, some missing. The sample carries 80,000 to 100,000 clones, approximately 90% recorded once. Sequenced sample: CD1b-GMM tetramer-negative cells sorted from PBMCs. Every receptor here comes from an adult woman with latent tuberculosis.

CDR3 protein: CASSLWGTGEDIQYF. The CDR3 nucleotides read TGTGCCAGCAGCTTATGGGGGACAGGGGAAGACATTCAGTACTTC. This chain connects TRBV11-2 to TRBJ2-4; 10 nucleotides agree with TRBD1. This CDR3 has 15 amino acids. Germline V CDR1 and CDR2: SGHAT, FQNNGV. J was trimmed by 8 bases and V by 2 bases; bases with no gene match: 6. The full variable domain, rest sourced from reference TRBV11-2 and TRBJ2-4, is EAGVAQSPRYKIIEKRQSVAFWCNPISGHATLYWYQQILGQGPKLLIQFQNNGVVDDSQLPKDRFSAERLKGVDSTLKIQPAKLEDSAVYLCASSLWGTGEDIQYFGAGTRLSVL.

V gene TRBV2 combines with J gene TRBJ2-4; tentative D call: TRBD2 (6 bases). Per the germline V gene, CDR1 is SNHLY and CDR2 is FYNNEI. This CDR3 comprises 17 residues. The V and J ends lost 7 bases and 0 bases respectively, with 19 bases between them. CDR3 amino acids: CASKAGSTTLAKNIQYF. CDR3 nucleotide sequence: TGTGCCAGCAAGGCGGGGTCTACCACACTAGCCAAAAACATTCAGTACTTC.

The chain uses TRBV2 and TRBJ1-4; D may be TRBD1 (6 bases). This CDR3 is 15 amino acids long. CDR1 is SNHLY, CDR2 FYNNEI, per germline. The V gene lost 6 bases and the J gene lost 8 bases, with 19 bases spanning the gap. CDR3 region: CASSKEQGSREKLFF. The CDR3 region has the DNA TGTGCCAGCAGCAAGGAACAGGGTTCAAGGGAAAAACTGTTTTTT. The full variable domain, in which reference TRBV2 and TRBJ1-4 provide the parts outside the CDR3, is EPEVTQTPSHQVTQMGQEVILRCVPISNHLYFYWYRQILGQKVEFLVSFYNNEISEKSEIFDDQFSVERPDGSNFTLKIRSTKLEDSAMYFCASSKEQGSREKLFFGSGTQLSVL.

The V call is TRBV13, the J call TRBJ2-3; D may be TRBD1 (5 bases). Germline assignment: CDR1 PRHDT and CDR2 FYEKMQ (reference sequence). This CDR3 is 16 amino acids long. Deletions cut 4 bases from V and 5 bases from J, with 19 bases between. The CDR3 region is CASSSGSGKALDTQYF. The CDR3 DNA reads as TGTGCCAGCAGCTCAGGGTCAGGGAAGGCGCTAGATACGCAGTATTTT.

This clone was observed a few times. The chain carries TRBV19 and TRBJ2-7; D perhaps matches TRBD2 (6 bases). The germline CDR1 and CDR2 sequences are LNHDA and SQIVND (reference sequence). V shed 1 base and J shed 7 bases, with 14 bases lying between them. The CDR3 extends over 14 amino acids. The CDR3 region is CASSIAGGAGEQYV. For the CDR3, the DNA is TGTGCCAGTAGTATAGCGGGCGGGGCTGGAGAGCAGTACGTC.

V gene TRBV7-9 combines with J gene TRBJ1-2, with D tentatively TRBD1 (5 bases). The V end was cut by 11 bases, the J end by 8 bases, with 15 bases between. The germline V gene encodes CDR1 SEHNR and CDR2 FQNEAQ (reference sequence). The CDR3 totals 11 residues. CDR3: CASSKGYGYTF. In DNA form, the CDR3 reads TGTGCCTCGAGTAAGGGGTACGGCTACACCTTC.

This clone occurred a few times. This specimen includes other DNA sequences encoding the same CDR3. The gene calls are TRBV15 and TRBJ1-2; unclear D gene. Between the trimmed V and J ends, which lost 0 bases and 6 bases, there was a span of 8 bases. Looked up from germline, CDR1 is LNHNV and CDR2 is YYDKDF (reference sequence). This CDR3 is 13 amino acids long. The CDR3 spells CATSREEGDGYTF. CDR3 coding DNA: TGTGCCACCAGCAGAGAAGAGGGTGATGGCTACACCTTC.

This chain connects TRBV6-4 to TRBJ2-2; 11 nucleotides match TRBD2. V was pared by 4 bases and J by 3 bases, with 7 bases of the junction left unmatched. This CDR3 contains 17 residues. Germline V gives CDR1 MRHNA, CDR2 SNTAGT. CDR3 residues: CASSALAGGPHTGELFF. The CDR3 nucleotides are TGTGCCAGCAGTGCCTTAGCGGGGGGGCCCCACACCGGGGAGCTGTTTTTT.

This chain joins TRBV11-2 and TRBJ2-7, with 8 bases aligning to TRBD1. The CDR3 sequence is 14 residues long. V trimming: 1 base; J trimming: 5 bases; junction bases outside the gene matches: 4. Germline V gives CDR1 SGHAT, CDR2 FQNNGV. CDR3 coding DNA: TGTGCCAGCAGCTTAGGTCAGGGGGCGAACGAGCAGTACGTC. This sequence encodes CASSLGQGANEQYV.

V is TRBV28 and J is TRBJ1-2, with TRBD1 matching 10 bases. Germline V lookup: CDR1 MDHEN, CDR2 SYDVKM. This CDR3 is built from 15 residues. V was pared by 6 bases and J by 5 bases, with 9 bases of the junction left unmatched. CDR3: CASSMTGGGRYGYTF. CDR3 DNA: TGTGCCAGCAGCATGACAGGGGGCGGACGTTATGGCTACACCTTC.

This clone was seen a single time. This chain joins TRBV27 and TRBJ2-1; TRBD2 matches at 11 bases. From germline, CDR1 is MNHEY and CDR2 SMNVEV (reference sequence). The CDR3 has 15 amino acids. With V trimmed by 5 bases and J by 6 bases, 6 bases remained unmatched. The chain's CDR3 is CASSRPGLAVNEQFF. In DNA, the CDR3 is TGTGCCAGCAGTCGCCCGGGACTAGCGGTCAATGAGCAGTTCTTC.

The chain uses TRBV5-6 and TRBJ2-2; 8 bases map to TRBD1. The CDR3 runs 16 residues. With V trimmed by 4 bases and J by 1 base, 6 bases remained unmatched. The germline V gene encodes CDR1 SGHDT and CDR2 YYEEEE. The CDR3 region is CASSGRQGRNTGELFF. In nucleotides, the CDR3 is TGTGCCAGCAGCGGGAGACAGGGGCGGAACACCGGGGAGCTGTTTTTT.

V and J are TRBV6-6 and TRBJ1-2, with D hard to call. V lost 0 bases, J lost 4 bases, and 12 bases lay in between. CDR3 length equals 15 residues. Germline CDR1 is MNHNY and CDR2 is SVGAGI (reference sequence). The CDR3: CASSYSTRWGYGYTF. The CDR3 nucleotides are TGTGCCAGCAGTTACTCGACTAGGTGGGGCTATGGCTACACCTTC.

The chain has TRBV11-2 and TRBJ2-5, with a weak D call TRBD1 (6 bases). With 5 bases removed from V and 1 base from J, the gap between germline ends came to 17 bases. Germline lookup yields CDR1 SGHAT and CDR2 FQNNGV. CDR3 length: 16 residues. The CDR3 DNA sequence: TGTGCCAGCAGCCTATTTCACGGGACAACCCAAGAGACCCAGTACTTC. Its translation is CASSLFHGTTQETQYF.

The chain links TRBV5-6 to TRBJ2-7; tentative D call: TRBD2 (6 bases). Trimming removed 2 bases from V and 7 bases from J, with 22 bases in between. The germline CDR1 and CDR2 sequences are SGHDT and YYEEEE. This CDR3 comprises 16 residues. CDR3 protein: CASSFLAPPGGGEQYV. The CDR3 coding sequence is TGTGCCAGCAGCTTCTTGGCCCCCCCCGGTGGGGGGGAGCAGTACGTC.

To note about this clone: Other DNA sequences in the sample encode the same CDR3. The CDR3 region is CASSQGLSTGNTIYF. CDR3 DNA: TGCGCCAGCAGCCAAGGACTGTCCACTGGAAACACCATATATTTT. The gene calls are TRBV4-1 and TRBJ1-3; D not certain. V was pared by 1 base and J by 2 bases, with 9 bases between. From germline, CDR1 is MGHRA and CDR2 YSYEKL. The CDR3 is 15 amino acids.

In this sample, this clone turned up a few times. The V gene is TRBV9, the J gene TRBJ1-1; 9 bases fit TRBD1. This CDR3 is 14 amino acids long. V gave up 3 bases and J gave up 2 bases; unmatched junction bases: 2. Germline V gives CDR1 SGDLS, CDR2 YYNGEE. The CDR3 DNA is TGTGCCAGCAGCGCGGGACAGGGAAACACTGAAGCTTTCTTT. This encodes CASSAGQGNTEAFF.

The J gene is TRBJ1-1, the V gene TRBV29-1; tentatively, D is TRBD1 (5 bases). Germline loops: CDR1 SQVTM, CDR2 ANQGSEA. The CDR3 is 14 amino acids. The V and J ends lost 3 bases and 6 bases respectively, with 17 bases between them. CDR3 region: CSVEGGGRRAEAFF. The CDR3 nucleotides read TGCAGCGTTGAGGGCGGGGGAAGGAGGGCTGAAGCTTTCTTT.

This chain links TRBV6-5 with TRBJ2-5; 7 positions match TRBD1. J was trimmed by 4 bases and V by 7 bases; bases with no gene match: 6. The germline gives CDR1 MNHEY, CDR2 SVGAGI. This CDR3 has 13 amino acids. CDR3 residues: CASTQTGAETQYF. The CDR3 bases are TGTGCCAGCACCCAAACAGGGGCAGAGACCCAGTACTTC.

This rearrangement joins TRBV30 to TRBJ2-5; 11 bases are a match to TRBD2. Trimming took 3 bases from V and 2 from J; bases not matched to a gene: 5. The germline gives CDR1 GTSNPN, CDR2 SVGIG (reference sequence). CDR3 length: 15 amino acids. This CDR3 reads CAWSPGTSGQETQYF. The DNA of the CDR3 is TGTGCCTGGAGCCCCGGGACTAGCGGTCAAGAGACCCAGTACTTC.

The CDR3 DNA reads TGCGCCAGCAGCCAAGGGACAGGAGAAAAACTGTTTTTT. Translating gives CASSQGTGEKLFF. The rearrangement uses TRBV5-1 and TRBJ1-4, with 8 nucleotides matching TRBD1. J gave up 8 bases and V 4 bases, and 4 bases lay outside the gene matches. The CDR3 covers 13 residues. The V gene's germline CDR1 is SGHRS and CDR2 YFSETQ.

Written as DNA, the CDR3 is TGTGCCAGCAGTGAAGCGCTAGGATTCTCCAAGTCCCCCCTCCACTTT. It codes for CASSEALGFSKSPLHF. J is TRBJ1-6 and V is TRBV6-1; D is undetermined. Trimming removed 0 bases from V and 13 bases from J, with 19 bases in between. The germline gives CDR1 MNHNS, CDR2 SASEGT. The CDR3 has 16 residues.

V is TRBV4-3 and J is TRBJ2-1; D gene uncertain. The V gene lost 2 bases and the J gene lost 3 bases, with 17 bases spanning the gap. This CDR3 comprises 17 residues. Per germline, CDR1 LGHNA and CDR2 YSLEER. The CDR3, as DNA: TGCGCCAGCAGCCAACAAGCGCAAACGTTTAGCTACAATGAGCAGTTCTTC. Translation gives CASSQQAQTFSYNEQFF.

The CDR3 here is CASSATSGGAGELFF. The CDR3 region has the DNA TGTGCCAGCAGTGCGACTAGCGGGGGGGCCGGGGAGCTGTTTTTT. The chain combines TRBV6-6 with TRBJ2-2; 14 nucleotides agree with TRBD2. Germline V lookup: CDR1 MNHNY, CDR2 SVGAGI (reference sequence). The V and J ends lost 5 bases and 6 bases, in that order; junction bases with no gene match: 2. This CDR3 contains 15 residues.

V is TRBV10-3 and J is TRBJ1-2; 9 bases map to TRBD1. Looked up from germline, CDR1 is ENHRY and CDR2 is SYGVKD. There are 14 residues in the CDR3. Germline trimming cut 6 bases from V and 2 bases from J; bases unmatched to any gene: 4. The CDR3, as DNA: TGTGCCATCAGCAAGGGACAGGGAAACTATGGCTACACCTTC. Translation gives CAISKGQGNYGYTF.

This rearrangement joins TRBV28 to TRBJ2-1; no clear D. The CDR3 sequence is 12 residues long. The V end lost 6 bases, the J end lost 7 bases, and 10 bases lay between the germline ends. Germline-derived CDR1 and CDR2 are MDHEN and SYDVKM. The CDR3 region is CASSLTENEQFF. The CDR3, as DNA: TGTGCCAGCAGCCTCACAGAAAATGAGCAGTTCTTC.